The 30 T cell receptor beta chains in this list originate from one sample, sequenced in a study of T-cell reconstitution after alpha-beta-depleted transplantation in children. Unique molecular identifiers were incorporated during preparation of the TCRbeta library. MiXCR was run by TCRdb on the PCR reads, yielding one entry per CDR3 protein. The table lists about 420,000 distinct CDR3 sequences, around 15% of them singletons. Sequencing was performed on PBMCs, mostly from graft donor cells, taken 360 days after TCRalphabeta/CD19-depleted stem cell transplant. Every receptor here comes from a boy under two years old who had a stem cell transplant for Wiskott-Aldrich syndrome, so the T cells may come from the graft donor.

The rearrangement joins TRBV5-1 to TRBJ1-1; D unresolved. Germline V gives CDR1 SGHRS, CDR2 YFSETQ. The CDR3 runs 14 residues. Trimming removed 5 bases at V and 1 base at J, with 12 bases between. The CDR3 loop reads CASRVAYRNTEAFF. The CDR3 nucleotides are TGCGCCAGCAGGGTCGCCTACCGGAACACTGAAGCTTTCTTT.

This chain uses TRBV29-1 with TRBJ2-1; D gene unclear. From germline, CDR1 is SQVTM and CDR2 ANQGSEA. The CDR3 has 13 residues. Trimming removed 3 bases from V and 7 bases from J, with 13 bases in between. Here the CDR3 reads CSVEGQKVNEQFF. CDR3 DNA: TGCAGCGTTGAGGGTCAAAAGGTAAATGAGCAGTTCTTC.

In regard to this clonotype: A read error is possible here, since a much larger clone lies one base away. The CDR3 coding sequence is TGTGCCATCAGTGAGAGGAAGACCCAGTACTTC. Amino acids: CAISERKTQYF. The chain recombines TRBV10-3 with TRBJ2-5; D gene unclear. In germline, CDR1 is ENHRY, CDR2 SYGVKD. V shed 2 bases and J shed 6 bases, with 4 bases lying between them. This CDR3 has 11 residues.

This clonotype was seen more than once but under ten times. V gene TRBV5-1 combines with J gene TRBJ2-3; perhaps D is TRBD1 or TRBD2 (5 bases each). V gave up 1 base and J gave up 8 bases, with 11 bases separating them. Germline CDR1 and CDR2: SGHRS and YFSETQ. The CDR3 covers 13 residues. The CDR3 nucleotides are TGCGCCAGCAGCTTGCTTACCGGGACTACGCAGTATTTT. Its protein is CASSLLTGTTQYF.

The V and J genes are TRBV20-1 and TRBJ2-7; no clear D. The CDR3 totals 14 residues. Per germline, CDR1 DFQATT and CDR2 SNEGSKA (reference sequence). Deletions cut 3 bases from V and 4 bases from J, with 16 bases between. This chain's CDR3 is CSASPTFMEYEQYF. CDR3 nucleotides: TGCAGTGCTAGTCCCACATTTATGGAGTACGAGCAGTACTTC.

A few counts support this clonotype. The chain joins TRBV20-1 to TRBJ2-2, with D maybe TRBD1 (6 bases). V was shortened by 2 bases and J by 1 base, with 14 bases between the two germline ends. The CDR3 spans 16 residues. Germline V gives CDR1 DFQATT, CDR2 SNEGSKA (reference sequence). The CDR3 region has the DNA TGCAGTGCTAGATTCAGACAGGCTTGGAACACCGGGGAGCTGTTTTTT. This sequence encodes CSARFRQAWNTGELFF.

This clonotype was seen a handful of times. The chain recombines TRBV18 with TRBJ2-1, with TRBD2 identical over 10 bases. The CDR3 length is 15 residues. The junction had 5 bases not matched to a gene; V was cut back by 3 bases and J by 6 bases. CDR1 and CDR2 (germline): KGHSH, LQKENI. The CDR3 here is CASSPRLAGGNEQFF. In nucleotides, the CDR3 is TGTGCCAGCTCACCGAGACTAGCGGGTGGCAATGAGCAGTTCTTC.

This chain uses TRBV4-1 with TRBJ2-2; maybe TRBD2 (5 bases). The V end lost 0 bases, the J end lost 4 bases, and 21 bases lay between the germline ends. The germline CDR1 and CDR2 sequences are MGHRA and YSYEKL. The CDR3 consists of 19 residues. CDR3 residues: CASSQDSPPLAQLTGELFF. As DNA, the CDR3 is TGCGCCAGCAGCCAAGATAGCCCCCCCTTAGCGCAGCTCACCGGGGAGCTGTTTTTT.

This clonotype occurred a few times. The chain carries TRBV6-5 and TRBJ1-4; tentative D call: TRBD1 (6 bases). In germline, CDR1 is MNHEY, CDR2 SVGAGI. Trimming removed 6 bases at V and 5 bases at J, with 13 bases between. This CDR3 comprises 14 residues. The CDR3 spells CASRLTGKNEKLFF. In nucleotides, the CDR3 is TGTGCCAGCAGATTGACAGGAAAAAATGAAAAACTGTTTTTT.

This clonotype was detected only a few times. This chain connects TRBV19 to TRBJ2-7; TRBD2 agrees at 14 bases. Trimming took 5 bases from V and 3 from J; bases not matched to a gene: 15. CDR3 length: 19 residues. CDR1 and CDR2 from the germline V gene are LNHDA and SQIVND (reference sequence). This CDR3 is CASSPSGGTSGSSVYEQYF. DNA for the CDR3: TGTGCCAGTAGTCCGAGCGGAGGGACTAGCGGGAGTTCGGTCTACGAGCAGTACTTC. The full variable domain, rest sourced from reference TRBV19 and TRBJ2-7, is DGGITQSPKYLFRKEGQNVTLSCEQNLNHDAMYWYRQDPGQGLRLIYYSQIVNDFQKGDIAEGYSVSREKKESFPLTVTSAQKNPTAFYLCASSPSGGTSGSSVYEQYFGPGTRLTVT.

The table lists this clonotype with a few counts. V gene TRBV11-3 combines with J gene TRBJ2-1, with D perhaps being TRBD1 or TRBD2 (5 bases each). Germline assignment: CDR1 SGHNT and CDR2 YENEEA. This CDR3 comprises 16 residues. V dropped 3 bases and J dropped 4 bases, with 16 bases sitting between them. The CDR3 region has the DNA TGTGCCAGCAGCTTTGGACCCGGGACGTTATACAATGAGCAGTTCTTC. Translating gives CASSFGPGTLYNEQFF.

This clonotype was counted only a few times. This rearrangement joins TRBV10-3 to TRBJ2-3, with TRBD2 matching over 7 bases. The CDR3 totals 14 residues. V trimming: 10 bases; J trimming: 1 base; junction bases outside the gene matches: 8. Per the germline V gene, CDR1 is ENHRY and CDR2 is SYGVKD. The chain's CDR3 is CATRQAGRTDTQYF. The CDR3 nucleotides read TGTGCCACCCGACAAGCGGGACGCACAGATACGCAGTATTTT.

The chain is built from TRBV10-2 and TRBJ1-4, with D possibly being TRBD1 (5 bases). The CDR3 contains 14 residues. Trimming cost V 10 bases and J 7 bases, with 19 bases left between them. CDR1 and CDR2 (germline): WSHSY, SAAADI. The chain's CDR3 is CATIEKQGGEKLFF. For the CDR3, the DNA is TGCGCCACCATAGAGAAGCAGGGAGGTGAAAAACTGTTTTTT.

The rearrangement links TRBV6-5 to TRBJ2-5; possibly TRBD2 for D (6 bases). This CDR3 is built from 16 residues. Trimming removed 0 bases from V and 7 bases from J, with 18 bases in between. The germline CDR1 and CDR2 sequences are MNHEY and SVGAGI. The CDR3 reads CASSYSDRRGVGTQYF. For the CDR3, the DNA is TGTGCCAGCAGTTACTCGGACCGTCGCGGGGTTGGGACCCAGTACTTC.

V and J are TRBV2 and TRBJ2-3; TRBD2 agrees at 7 bases. Germline assignment: CDR1 SNHLY and CDR2 FYNNEI. V was clipped by 5 bases and J by 3 bases; unmatched bases: 8. This CDR3 comprises 15 residues. CDR3 sequence (DNA): TGTGCCAGCAGTACAGCGGGAAGTCATACAGATACGCAGTATTTT. This sequence encodes CASSTAGSHTDTQYF.

This clonotype was observed many times. The genes are TRBV6-5 and TRBJ2-2; 7 bases map to TRBD2. Germline trimming cut 1 base from V and 0 bases from J; bases unmatched to any gene: 8. CDR1 and CDR2 from the germline V gene are MNHEY and SVGAGI. This CDR3 contains 18 residues. The DNA of the CDR3 is TGTGCCAGCAGTTACTGGTTTAGCGGGCCCCCGAACACCGGGGAGCTGTTTTTT. This gives the protein CASSYWFSGPPNTGELFF.

This sequence joins TRBV6-5 and TRBJ2-1; 9 positions agree with TRBD2. The CDR3 totals 16 residues. With 1 base clipped from V and 6 bases from J, the junction kept 7 bases outside the gene matches. In germline, CDR1 is MNHEY, CDR2 SVGAGI. CDR3 sequence reads: CASSYFGGTSPNEQFF. Written as DNA, the CDR3 is TGTGCCAGCAGTTACTTCGGGGGGACTAGCCCCAATGAGCAGTTCTTC.

The chain is built from TRBV12-3 or TRBV12-4 and TRBJ2-1, with 8 bases matching TRBD2. The CDR3 loop spans 16 amino acids. V gave up 1 base and J gave up 0 bases; unmatched junction bases: 2. DNA of the CDR3: TGTGCCAGCAGTTTAGGGACTAGCATCTCCTACAATGAGCAGTTCTTC. Translated, it gives CASSLGTSISYNEQFF.

V is TRBV5-1 and J is TRBJ2-5; the match to TRBD1 covers 8 bases. Trimming took 5 bases from V and 2 from J; bases not matched to a gene: 5. Germline V gene data show CDR1 as SGHRS and CDR2 as YFSETQ. The CDR3 extends over 14 amino acids. CDR3 region: CASRLGTGQETQYF. The CDR3 DNA reads as TGCGCCAGCAGGCTAGGGACAGGTCAAGAGACCCAGTACTTC.

The rearrangement uses TRBV10-3 and TRBJ2-2; weak D call: TRBD1 (5 bases). The CDR3 has 18 residues. The germline V gene encodes CDR1 ENHRY and CDR2 SYGVKD. V was trimmed by 4 bases and J by 0 bases, leaving 18 bases between them. The CDR3 region has the DNA TGTGCCATCAGTGGGATGAAGGGGCCCTTAGCGAACACCGGGGAGCTGTTTTTT. Its protein is CAISGMKGPLANTGELFF.

This clonotype was picked up a small number of times. The chain carries TRBV4-3 and TRBJ2-7; TRBD2 aligns across 7 bases. This CDR3 comprises 14 residues. The junction had 3 bases not matched to a gene; V was cut back by 2 bases and J by 2 bases. Germline V lookup: CDR1 LGHNA, CDR2 YSLEER. In nucleotides, the CDR3 is TGCGCCAGCAGCCAAAGCGGGACGGCCTACGAGCAGTACTTC. Its protein product is CASSQSGTAYEQYF.

This chain joins TRBV7-9 and TRBJ2-1; D gene uncertain. Trimming stripped 5 bases from V and 3 bases from J, with 11 bases between. Germline CDR1 reads SEHNR; CDR2 reads FQNEAQ (reference sequence). This CDR3 has 14 amino acids. CDR3 DNA sequence: TGTGCCAGCAGCCCAAGGAAGGGCTACAATGAGCAGTTCTTC. It is translated as CASSPRKGYNEQFF.

This clonotype was picked up a small number of times. The rearrangement uses TRBV4-2 and TRBJ2-1; D gene ambiguous. Trimming removed 0 bases at V and 6 bases at J, with 21 bases between. There are 18 residues in the CDR3. CDR1 and CDR2 from the germline V gene are LGHNA and YNFKEQ. CDR3 sequence: CASSQDRLERLITNEQFF. CDR3 coding DNA: TGTGCCAGCAGCCAAGATCGGTTAGAGAGGCTGATTACCAATGAGCAGTTCTTC.

The gene calls are TRBV7-8 and TRBJ2-1; D is possibly TRBD1 or TRBD2 (5 bases each). Trimming cost V 4 bases and J 9 bases, with 19 bases left between them. The CDR3 has 15 residues. Germline assignment: CDR1 SGHVS and CDR2 FQNEAQ. CDR3 amino acids: CASSSKRTLGGEQFF. The CDR3 DNA sequence: TGTGCCAGCAGCTCAAAGCGAACCCTTGGGGGTGAGCAGTTCTTC.

The CDR3 coding sequence is TGTGCCAGCAGTGAGCCGAGACTAGGGTACAATGAGCAGTTCTTC. It is translated as CASSEPRLGYNEQFF. The gene calls are TRBV12-3 or TRBV12-4 and TRBJ2-1; D possibly corresponds to TRBD2 (6 bases). The germline V and J ends were trimmed by 5 bases and 4 bases, with 15 bases remaining between them. The CDR3 contains 15 residues.

This clonotype turned up a few times. This chain links TRBV5-1 with TRBJ2-1; perhaps TRBD2 as D (5 bases). Germline V gives CDR1 SGHRS, CDR2 YFSETQ. V lost 3 bases and J lost 2, with 15 bases in between. The CDR3 loop spans 16 amino acids. The CDR3 reads CASSWGVALTYNEQFF. CDR3 in DNA: TGCGCCAGCAGCTGGGGAGTAGCGTTAACCTACAATGAGCAGTTCTTC.

This clonotype appeared many times. The genes are TRBV12-3 or TRBV12-4 and TRBJ2-7, with D maybe TRBD1 (6 bases). This CDR3 has 12 residues. The ends were cut back, 2 bases at V and 5 bases at J, with 7 bases in the middle. The CDR3 coding sequence is TGTGCCAGCAGTTTAACAGGGAACGAGCAGTACTTC. Translated, it gives CASSLTGNEQYF.

This chain joins TRBV29-1 and TRBJ2-1, with D unresolved. The CDR3 is 13 amino acids. Trimming removed 2 bases at V and 8 bases at J, with 13 bases between. Germline-derived CDR1 and CDR2 are SQVTM and ANQGSEA. The CDR3 sequence: CSVEKTSPYEQFF. CDR3 nucleotide sequence: TGCAGCGTTGAAAAGACCTCTCCTTATGAGCAGTTCTTC.

The rearrangement links TRBV7-9 to TRBJ2-2; D may be TRBD1 (5 bases). The germline gives CDR1 SEHNR, CDR2 FQNEAQ (reference sequence). V was shortened by 1 base and J by 6 bases, with 12 bases between the two germline ends. This CDR3 spans 15 amino acids. CDR3 amino acids: CASSLDAPGSGELFF. In DNA, the CDR3 is TGTGCCAGCAGCTTAGACGCCCCAGGGTCCGGGGAGCTGTTTTTT.

This clonotype has just a few counts. V and J are TRBV5-1 and TRBJ2-1, with 10 bases lining up with TRBD2. Germline lookup yields CDR1 SGHRS and CDR2 YFSETQ. The CDR3 length is 17 residues. After removal of 2 bases from V and 4 bases from J, the junction contained 9 bases not matched to a gene. CDR3 protein: CASSLNPSSGGYNEQFF. CDR3 nucleotide sequence: TGCGCCAGCAGCTTAAACCCCTCTAGCGGGGGTTACAATGAGCAGTTCTTC.